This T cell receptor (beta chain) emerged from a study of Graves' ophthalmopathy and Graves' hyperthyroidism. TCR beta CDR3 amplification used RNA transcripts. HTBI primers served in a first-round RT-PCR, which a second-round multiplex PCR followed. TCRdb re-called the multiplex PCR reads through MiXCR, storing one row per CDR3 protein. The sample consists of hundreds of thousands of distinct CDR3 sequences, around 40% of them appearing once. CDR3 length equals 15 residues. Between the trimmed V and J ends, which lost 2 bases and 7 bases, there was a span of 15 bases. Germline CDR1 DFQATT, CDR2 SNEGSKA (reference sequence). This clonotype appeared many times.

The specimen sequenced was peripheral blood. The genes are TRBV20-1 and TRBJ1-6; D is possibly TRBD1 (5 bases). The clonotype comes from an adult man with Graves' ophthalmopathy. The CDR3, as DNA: TGCAGTGCTAGATCGGGACTACCGTCGAATTCACCCCTCCACTTT. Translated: CSARSGLPSNSPLHF.